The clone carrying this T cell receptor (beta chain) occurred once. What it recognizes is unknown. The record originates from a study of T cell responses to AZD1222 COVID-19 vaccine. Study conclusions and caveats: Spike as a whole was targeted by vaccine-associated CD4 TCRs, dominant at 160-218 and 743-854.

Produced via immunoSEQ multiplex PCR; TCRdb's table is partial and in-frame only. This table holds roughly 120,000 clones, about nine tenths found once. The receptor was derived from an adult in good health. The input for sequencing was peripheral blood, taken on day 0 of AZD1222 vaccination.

In nucleotides, the CDR3 is TGTGCCAGCAGAGGTCCACAGAACACTGAAGCTTTCTTT. Amino acid sequence: CASRGPQNTEAFF. The chain couples TRBV3-1 (or the pseudogene TRBV3-2) to TRBJ1-1; D ambiguous. V lost 6 bases, J lost 1 base, and 9 bases lay in between. The germline CDR1 and CDR2 sequences are LGHDT and YNNKEL (reference sequence). There are 13 residues in the CDR3.